This T cell receptor (beta chain) was sequenced during a study of cytomegalovirus exposure and HLA in healthy donors. Study as a whole: Around 190 million T cells yielded 117 million unique TCR beta sequences, as an earlier analysis found. Notes on the study in general: Cytomegalovirus-associated TCR beta chains were listed, numbering roughly 150. Association with HLA alleles at 0.05 false discovery rate was found for roughly 17,000 TCR beta sequences in a later analysis.

In the PCR, 60 Vbeta and 13 Jbeta primers were used. Here immunoSEQ multiplex PCR was the method, and the copy in TCRdb shows in-frame clones only, minus some. The sample lists approximately 110,000 clones; about 68% were seen once. In germline, CDR1 is MGHRA, CDR2 YSYEKL. CDR3 length: 14 amino acids. V was clipped by 4 bases and J by 8 bases, with 12 bases between them. Concerning this clone itself: Its specificity is not known.

This receptor was taken from a man younger than 45 in good health and CMV-seropositive. Material: PBMCs. The rearrangement joins TRBV4-1 to TRBJ1-6, with a weak D call TRBD1 (6 bases). The CDR3 DNA sequence: TGCGCCAGCAGCCGATTGCGGACAGATTCACCCCTCCACTTT. This gives the protein CASSRLRTDSPLHF.